This T cell receptor (beta chain) is from a study of blood T cell repertoires in COVID-19. There are 14 residues in the CDR3. Germline-derived CDR1 and CDR2 are KGHSH and LQKENI. Germline trimming cut 3 bases from V and 5 bases from J; bases unmatched to any gene: 3. Original processing methods: Cell counts per sample came from amplifying reference gene primers. Produced via immunoSEQ multiplex PCR; TCRdb's table is partial and in-frame only. The V and J calls and the clone size are those of that table, but D and trimming were determined from the DNA. Among roughly 180,000 clones listed, approximately 79% were seen once.

The receptor comes from a man between 60 and 75 years old with active or convalescent COVID-19. Material: peripheral blood. This sequence joins TRBV18 and TRBJ1-1; TRBD1 aligns across 10 bases. The CDR3 DNA reads TGTGCCAGCTCACCCGGGACAGGGGAGACTGAAGCTTTCTTT. Residues: CASSPGTGETEAFF.